The 9 T cell receptor beta chains in this list originate from one sample, sequenced in a study of cytomegalovirus exposure and HLA in healthy donors. In the PCR, 60 Vbeta and 13 Jbeta primers were used. TCRdb keeps only in-frame clones here, not all; method: immunoSEQ multiplex PCR. The table includes roughly 110,000 clones, roughly 80% detected once. Sequenced sample: PBMCs. Every receptor here comes from a man in his 60s in good health and CMV-seronegative.

This sequence joins TRBV6-5 and TRBJ2-5; TRBD1 matches 7 bases. V was pared by 4 bases and J by 3 bases, with 11 bases of the junction left unmatched. CDR1 is MNHEY and CDR2 is SVGAGI in the germline V gene. The CDR3 runs to 16 residues. Here the CDR3 reads CASSLTPGQSKETQYF. The DNA of the CDR3 is TGTGCCAGCAGTTTAACCCCGGGACAGAGTAAAGAGACCCAGTACTTC.

The chain combines TRBV7-9 with TRBJ1-2; 10 positions match TRBD1. From germline, CDR1 is SEHNR and CDR2 FQNEAQ (reference sequence). This CDR3 has 15 amino acids. The trim removed 4 bases at V and 8 bases at J, leaving 10 bases unmatched. For the CDR3, the DNA is TGTGCCAGCAGCTCCCTCCGACAGGGGGCGCGGGGCTACACCTTC. Its translation: CASSSLRQGARGYTF.

CDR3 sequence reads: CASSPETGVNTEAFF. CDR3 bases: TGCGCCAGCAGCCCAGAGACAGGGGTGAACACTGAAGCTTTCTTT. The V call is TRBV5-1, the J call TRBJ1-1, with TRBD1 matching over 8 bases. Germline assignment: CDR1 SGHRS and CDR2 YFSETQ. J gave up 0 bases and V 4 bases, and 5 bases lay outside the gene matches. This CDR3 is 15 amino acids long. Combining the CDR3 with reference TRBV5-1 and TRBJ1-1 gives the whole variable domain KAGVTQTPRYLIKTRGQQVTLSCSPISGHRSVSWYQQTPGQGLQFLFEYFSETQRNKGNFPGRFSGRQFSNSRSEMNVSTLELGDSALYLCASSPETGVNTEAFFGQGTRLTVV.

As to this clone: Mismatch with germline at one junction end may stem from a read error. The chain couples TRBV28 to TRBJ2-3; D remains ambiguous. This CDR3 has 15 residues. Germline V gives CDR1 MDHEN, CDR2 SYDVKM. DNA for the CDR3: TGTGCCAGCACAGCTGGCAGGTCGTACACAGCTACGCAGTATTTT. The encoded protein is CASTAGRSYTATQYF.

The chain is built from TRBV28 and TRBJ2-1; the match to TRBD2 covers 11 bases. Germline V gene sequence: CDR1 MDHEN, CDR2 SYDVKM. There are 15 residues in the CDR3. The junction had 5 bases not matched to a gene; V was cut back by 2 bases and J by 8 bases. The CDR3 DNA reads as TGTGCCAGCAGTTTAGGGCTAGCGGGGGGCTATGAGCAGTTCTTC. Translated, it gives CASSLGLAGGYEQFF.

The gene calls are TRBV7-9 and TRBJ1-2; unclear D gene. V was cut by 1 base and J by 8 bases, with 17 bases left in between. Germline lookup yields CDR1 SEHNR and CDR2 FQNEAQ (reference sequence). CDR3 size: 15 residues. The CDR3 region has the DNA TGTGCCAGCAGCTTAGAGGTTCCGGGAGCTGAGGGCTACACCTTC. The encoded protein is CASSLEVPGAEGYTF.

The J gene is TRBJ1-4, the V gene TRBV5-1, with D perhaps TRBD1 (5 bases). Germline CDR1 SGHRS, CDR2 YFSETQ. Trimming left V 4 bases short and J 5 bases short, with 6 bases between. The CDR3 runs 12 residues. The DNA for the CDR3 is TGCGCCAGCAGCCGGGGGAATGAAAAACTGTTTTTT. It codes for CASSRGNEKLFF. Using reference TRBV5-1 and TRBJ1-4 for the parts outside the CDR3, the full variable domain is KAGVTQTPRYLIKTRGQQVTLSCSPISGHRSVSWYQQTPGQGLQFLFEYFSETQRNKGNFPGRFSGRQFSNSRSEMNVSTLELGDSALYLCASSRGNEKLFFGSGTQLSVL.

The rearrangement joins TRBV5-1 to TRBJ2-5; 16 positions match TRBD2. Germline CDR1 reads SGHRS; CDR2 reads YFSETQ. V was pared by 4 bases and J by 3 bases, with 3 bases of the junction left unmatched. The CDR3 is made up of 16 amino acids. The CDR3 here is CASSTGTSGGEETQYF. As DNA, the CDR3 is TGCGCCAGCAGCACCGGGACTAGCGGGGGGGAAGAGACCCAGTACTTC. The variable domain in full, with the rest retrieved from reference TRBV5-1 and TRBJ2-5, is KAGVTQTPRYLIKTRGQQVTLSCSPISGHRSVSWYQQTPGQGLQFLFEYFSETQRNKGNFPGRFSGRQFSNSRSEMNVSTLELGDSALYLCASSTGTSGGEETQYFGPGTRLLVL.

This clone was detected only a few times. This chain connects TRBV7-2 to TRBJ1-2; possibly TRBD1 for D (5 bases). Trimming stripped 5 bases from V and 4 bases from J, with 23 bases between. The CDR3 sequence is 17 residues long. Germline assignment: CDR1 SGHTA and CDR2 FQGNSA. This CDR3 reads CASSRQLGQTQIYGYTF. The CDR3 DNA is TGTGCCAGCAGCCGCCAGTTGGGGCAGACACAGATCTATGGCTACACCTTC.